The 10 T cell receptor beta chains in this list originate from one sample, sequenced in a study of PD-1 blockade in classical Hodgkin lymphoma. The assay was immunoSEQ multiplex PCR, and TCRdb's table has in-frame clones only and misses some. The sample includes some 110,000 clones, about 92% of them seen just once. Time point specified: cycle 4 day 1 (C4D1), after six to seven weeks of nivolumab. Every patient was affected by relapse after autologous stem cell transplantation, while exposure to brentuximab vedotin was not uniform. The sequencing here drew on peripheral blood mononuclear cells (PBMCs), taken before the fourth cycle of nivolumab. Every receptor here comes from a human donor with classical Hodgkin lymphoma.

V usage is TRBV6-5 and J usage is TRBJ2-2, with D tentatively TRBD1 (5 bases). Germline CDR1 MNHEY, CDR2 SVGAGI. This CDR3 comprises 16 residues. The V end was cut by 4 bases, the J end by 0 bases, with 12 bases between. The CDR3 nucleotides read TGTGCCAGCAGTTCACCAGCGACAGCGAACACCGGGGAGCTGTTTTTT. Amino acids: CASSSPATANTGELFF.

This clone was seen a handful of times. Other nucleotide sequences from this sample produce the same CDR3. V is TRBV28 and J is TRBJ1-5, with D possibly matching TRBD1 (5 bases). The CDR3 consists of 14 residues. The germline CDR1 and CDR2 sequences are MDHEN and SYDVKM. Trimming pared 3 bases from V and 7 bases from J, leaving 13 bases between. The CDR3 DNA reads TGTGCCAGCAGTTTGGGGCAGGGTCGACAGCCCCAGCATTTT. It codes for CASSLGQGRQPQHF.

CDR3 in DNA: TGTGCCAGCAGTGAAGTGGGGCAGCGTTGGAACTATGGCTACACCTTC. Its translation is CASSEVGQRWNYGYTF. V and J are TRBV6-1 and TRBJ1-2, with D maybe TRBD1 (5 bases). There are 16 residues in the CDR3. V was trimmed by 1 base and J by 2 bases, leaving 14 bases between them. Germline V gene lookup returns CDR1 MNHNS and CDR2 SASEGT.

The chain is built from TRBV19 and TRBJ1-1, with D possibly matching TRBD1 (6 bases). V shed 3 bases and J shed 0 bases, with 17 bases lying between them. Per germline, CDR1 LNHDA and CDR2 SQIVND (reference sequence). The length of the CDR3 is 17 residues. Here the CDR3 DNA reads TGTGCCAGTAGTATTTCCCCCAAGGGACACGTGAACACTGAAGCTTTCTTT. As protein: CASSISPKGHVNTEAFF.

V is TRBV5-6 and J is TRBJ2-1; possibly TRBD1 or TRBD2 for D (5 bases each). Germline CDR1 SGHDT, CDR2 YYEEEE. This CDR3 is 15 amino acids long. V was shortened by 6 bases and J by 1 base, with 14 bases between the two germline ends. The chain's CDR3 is CASTPLGESYNEQFF. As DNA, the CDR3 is TGTGCCAGCACCCCCTTGGGGGAATCCTACAATGAGCAGTTCTTC.

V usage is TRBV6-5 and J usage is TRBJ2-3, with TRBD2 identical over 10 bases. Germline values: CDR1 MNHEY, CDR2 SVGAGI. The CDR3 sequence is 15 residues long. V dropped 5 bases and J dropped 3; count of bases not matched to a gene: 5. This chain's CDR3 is CASSAIAGGTDTQYF. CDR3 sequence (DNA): TGTGCCAGCAGTGCAATAGCGGGAGGAACAGATACGCAGTATTTT.

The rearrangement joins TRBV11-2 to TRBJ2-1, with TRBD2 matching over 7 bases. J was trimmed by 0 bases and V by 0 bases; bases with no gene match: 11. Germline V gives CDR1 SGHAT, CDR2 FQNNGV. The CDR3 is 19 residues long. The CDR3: CASSLDSGPSGLSYNEQFF. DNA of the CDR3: TGTGCCAGCAGCTTAGATAGTGGGCCTAGCGGACTCTCCTACAATGAGCAGTTCTTC.

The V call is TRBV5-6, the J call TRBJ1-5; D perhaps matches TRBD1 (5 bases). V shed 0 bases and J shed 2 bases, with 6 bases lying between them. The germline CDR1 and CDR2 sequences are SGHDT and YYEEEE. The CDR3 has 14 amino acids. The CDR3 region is CASSLGGGNQPQHF. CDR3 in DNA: TGTGCCAGCAGCTTGGGGGGCGGCAATCAGCCCCAGCATTTT.

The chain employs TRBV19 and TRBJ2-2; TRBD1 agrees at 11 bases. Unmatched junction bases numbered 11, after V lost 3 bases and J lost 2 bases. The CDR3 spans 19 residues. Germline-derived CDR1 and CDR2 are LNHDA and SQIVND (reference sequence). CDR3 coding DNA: TGTGCCAGTAGTATGCTTCGTGGCGGGACAGGGGGAAACACCGGGGAGCTGTTTTTT. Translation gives CASSMLRGGTGGNTGELFF.

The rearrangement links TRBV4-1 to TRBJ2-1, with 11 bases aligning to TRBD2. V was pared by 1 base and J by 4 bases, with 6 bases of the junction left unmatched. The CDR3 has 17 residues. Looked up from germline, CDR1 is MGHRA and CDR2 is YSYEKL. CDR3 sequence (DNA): TGCGCCAGCAGCCAAGGTAAACTAGCGGGAGCTTACAATGAGCAGTTCTTC. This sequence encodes CASSQGKLAGAYNEQFF.